In its sample, the clone carrying this T cell receptor beta chain was seen a few times. Per sample, at least 5 micrograms of total RNA were extracted. Through a sample-barcoded 5' primer and a J-beta primer mix, a second PCR was run for roughly 6 to 12 cycles. A template-switch adaptor containing 12 random nucleotides labeled each cDNA molecule. TCRdb reanalysed the 5' RACE reads using MiXCR and keeps one entry per CDR3 protein. The sample lists 1.2 million to 1.5 million distinct CDR3 sequences; approximately 59% were seen once. The data are from a study of blood T cells in healthy people across ages. Germline V gives CDR1 MNHNY, CDR2 SVGAGI (reference sequence). V shed 5 bases and J shed 4 bases, with 12 bases lying between them. The CDR3 has 15 amino acids.

The rearrangement joins TRBV6-6 to TRBJ2-6; D ambiguous. This sequence originates from a man aged 18 to 30 in good health. Material: blood. The CDR3 region has the DNA TGTGCCAGCAGTCCTGATGCCCCGGGGGCCAACGTCCTGACTTTC. Its translation is CASSPDAPGANVLTF.